This T cell receptor beta chain emerged from a study of blood T cell repertoires in COVID-19 (dated by TCRdb to 2019 to 2021). For context, the study as a whole: Collaborator samples came from the United States, Italy and Spain and covered acute and convalescent phases of COVID-19. The material from the prospective study consisted of cDNA or gDNA derived from T cells, B-cell-depleted T cells, or PBMCs. The dataset comprised deeply sampled blood TCRbeta repertoires from subjects exposed to, actively infected with, or recovered from COVID-19. A freely available public database, intended as a resource for researchers studying the immune response to SARS-CoV-2, is where the repertoires were released. Samples were obtained from the ongoing ImmuneRACE study (first 160 participants) and from 1,254 subjects provided by 6 global collaborators. Nearly every sample came with metadata listing a de-identified subject ID, COVID-19 status, age in years and sex. Where available, HLA class I and class II types were taken from metadata supplied by the sample provider and were not determined by assay-based typing. Points the paper makes about the study in general: The amount of clinical and demographic metadata varied by source and participant and was provided uncurated.

The immunoSEQ Assay, a bias-controlled multiplex PCR, was used to amplify TCRbeta CDR3 regions from genomic DNA. The source study handled its data this way. The number of nucleated cells in each sample was estimated from the amplification of reference gene primers within the assay. To quantify the absolute abundance of each unique TCRbeta CDR3 rearrangement, sequence reads were collapsed and filtered. For each sample, productive Simpson clonality was calculated by taking the square root of Simpson's diversity index across productive rearrangements. Not all clones reach the TCRdb copy of this immuneACCESS table, which keeps in-frame sequences only. Checked studies attribute under half of the gap to unresolved V genes and leave the rest unexplained. V, J and clone size are those of that table, while D and trimming were read from the DNA. For this sample the table gives nearly 95,000 clones, of which 90% were detected only once. Clones ranked in the top ten supply about 1.5% of the sample.

Deletion took 3 bases off V and 4 bases off J, with a span of 9 bases between the germline ends. In the germline V gene (reference sequence), CDR1 corresponds to LNHDA and CDR2 to SQIVND. From the cysteine through the phenylalanine, the CDR3 covers 14 amino acids. The DNA shown is the 42-base CDR3, in frame from base 1. The collaborating institutions used their own protocols to collect whole blood in K2EDTA tubes. For TCRbeta analysis, collaborators shipped samples in one of three forms: frozen whole blood, isolated PBMCs, or DNA extracted from either of those sample types. With respect to this clone: There is no known antigen for this receptor. Qualities for individual bases were not recorded, and no much larger clone is one base off.

The receptor chain draws on TRBV19 and TRBJ1-4; the D gene cannot be named for sure. Sequencing was carried out using peripheral blood. This receptor was identified in a human donor with active COVID-19. The donor label of this sample is uncertain. The bases read TGTGCCAGTAGTATCAGTTCCTTTAATGAAAAACTGTTTTTT. Translated, it reads CASSISSFNEKLFF.